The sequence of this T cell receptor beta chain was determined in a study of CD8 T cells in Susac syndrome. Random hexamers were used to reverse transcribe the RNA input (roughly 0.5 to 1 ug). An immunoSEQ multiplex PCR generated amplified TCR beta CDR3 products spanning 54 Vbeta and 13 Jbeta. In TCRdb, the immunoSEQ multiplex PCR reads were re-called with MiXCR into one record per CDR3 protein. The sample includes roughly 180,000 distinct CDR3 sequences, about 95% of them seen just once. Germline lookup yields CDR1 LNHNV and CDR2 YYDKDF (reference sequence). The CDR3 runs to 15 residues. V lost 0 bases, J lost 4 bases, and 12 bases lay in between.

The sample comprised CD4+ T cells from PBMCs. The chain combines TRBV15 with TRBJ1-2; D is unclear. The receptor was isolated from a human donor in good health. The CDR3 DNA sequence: TGTGCCACCAGCAGAGATCATACCAGCTCCTATGGCTACACCTTC. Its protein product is CATSRDHTSSYGYTF.